This T cell receptor beta chain was observed in a study of blood T cell repertoires in COVID-19. Germline values: CDR1 MGHRA, CDR2 YSYEKL. The germline V and J ends were trimmed by 4 bases and 8 bases, with 17 bases remaining between them. The CDR3 is made up of 15 amino acids. As handled by the study authors: Researchers report that nucleated cell counts were estimated from reference gene primer amplification. TCRdb keeps only in-frame clones here, not all; method: immunoSEQ multiplex PCR. The V and J calls and clone size were taken over from that table, and D and trimming were inferred from the DNA. The table records about 300,000 clones, about 85% of them present only once.

The V call is TRBV4-1, the J call TRBJ1-4, with a possible D match to TRBD1 (6 bases). The source is a man between 18 and 29 years old with active or convalescent COVID-19. The source material was peripheral blood. Written as DNA, the CDR3 is TGCGCCAGCAGCCTTAGGGACAACTTGAAGGAAAAACTGTTTTTT. Translating gives CASSLRDNLKEKLFF.